Listed below are T cell receptor beta chains from one sample, sequenced in a study of a mutant IDH1 vaccine in newly diagnosed glioma. Measured with immunoSEQ multiplex PCR; TCRdb has only the in-frame clones, and not every one. There are about 55,000 clones in the sample; 80% to 90% occur only once, and approximately 4% lies in the top ten. For these TCRs, the target antigens are not known. Specimen: PBMCs, collected from a glioma patient whose treatment included an IDH1 peptide vaccine. Receptor source: a woman in her late teens or twenties with glioma. The CDR3 runs from the conserved cysteine through the conserved F or W. Fields, in order: D gene, V gene, J gene, clone size, CDR3 DNA, CDR3 protein. A D gene is named only where the DNA matches it firmly. Only some rows state a clone size, as once, few, many or a class for expanded clones.

TRBD1	TRBV4-1	TRBJ2-7	.	TGCGCCAGCAGCTACCCGGGACAGGGCTACGAGCAGTACTTC	CASSYPGQGYEQYF
.	TRBV4-1	TRBJ1-5	.	TGCGCCAGCAGCCAGACCGGGACGGGGAATCAGCCCCAGCATTTT	CASSQTGTGNQPQHF
.	TRBV4-1	TRBJ2-7	.	TGCGCCAGCAGCCAAGATCGGGTCTACTACGAGCAGTACTTC	CASSQDRVYYEQYF
.	TRBV7-9	TRBJ2-7	.	TGTGCCAGCAGCTTAGGTCCCAGGGCCGAGGACGAGCAGTACTTC	CASSLGPRAEDEQYF
TRBD1	TRBV18	TRBJ2-6	.	TGTGCCAGCTCACCAAAGACAGGGTTAGGCTCTGGGGCCAACGTCCTGACTTTC	CASSPKTGLGSGANVLTF
TRBD1	TRBV30	TRBJ1-4	few	TGTGCCTGGAGTGTCGGGACAGCTAATGAAAAACTGTTTTTT	CAWSVGTANEKLFF
TRBD1	TRBV7-8	TRBJ1-5	.	TGTGCCAGCTCTGGGACAGCGACTAATCAGCCCCAGCATTTT	CASSGTATNQPQHF
TRBD1	TRBV18	TRBJ1-2	.	TGTGCCAGCTCACCAGACCCCGGGACAGGGGCCTTAAACTATGGCTACACCTTC	CASSPDPGTGALNYGYTF
TRBD1	TRBV19	TRBJ2-7	.	TGTGCCAGTCGACAGGGGGCCAACGAGCAGTACTTC	CASRQGANEQYF
TRBD2	TRBV4-1	TRBJ2-5	.	TGCGCCAGCAGCCCGGGGGGGCGGGAGACCCAGTACTTC	CASSPGGRETQYF
TRBD1	TRBV30	TRBJ1-2	.	TGTGCCTGGACCAAGAAGACAGGGGGGAATGGCTACACCTTC	CAWTKKTGGNGYTF
TRBD2	TRBV27	TRBJ2-7	.	TGTGCCAGCAGCCGGACTAGCTCCTACGAGCAGTACTTC	CASSRTSSYEQYF
.	TRBV6-1	TRBJ1-2	.	TGTGCCAGCGTCTCTGGGACCGGTCCTTACGGCTACACCTTC	CASVSGTGPYGYTF
.	TRBV4-1	TRBJ2-3	.	TGCGCCAGCAGCCAACGCGATACGCAGTATTTT	CASSQRDTQYF
TRBD1	TRBV11-3	TRBJ1-1	.	TGTGCCAGCAGCTTAGGGGACAGGGGCGACACTGAAGCTTTCTTT	CASSLGDRGDTEAFF
.	TRBV12-5	TRBJ2-7	.	TGTGCTACCGGGACCGAATCCTACGAGCAGTACTTC	CATGTESYEQYF
TRBD1	TRBV7-2	TRBJ2-2	.	TGTGCCAGCAGCCCGCGGGACAGGGGTTCCACCGGGGAGCTGTTTTTT	CASSPRDRGSTGELFF
.	TRBV19	TRBJ1-1	.	TGTGCCAGTAGTCCTAATACGAGGACTGAAGCTTTCTTT	CASSPNTRTEAFF
TRBD2	TRBV11-3	TRBJ2-7	.	TGTGCCAGCAGCGCTCGGGGGGGAAACGAGCAGTACTTC	CASSARGGNEQYF
.	TRBV5-6	TRBJ2-4	.	TGTGCCAGCAGCTTGATAGCCAAAAACATTCAGTACTTC	CASSLIAKNIQYF
.	TRBV21-1	TRBJ1-1	few	TGTGCCAGCAGCTCCCGGACGACCTCCCGTGGGGGCACTGAAGCTTTCTTT	CASSSRTTSRGGTEAFF
.	TRBV9	TRBJ2-3	.	TGTGCCAGCAGCGTTGTGGCTAGTGACACGCAGTATTTT	CASSVVASDTQYF
.	TRBV27	TRBJ2-1	.	TGTGCCAGCAGCTCAACCGGGCCCCTCTCCTACAATGAGCAGTTCTTC	CASSSTGPLSYNEQFF
.	TRBV27	TRBJ1-2	.	TGTGCCAGCAGTTTATCGGGACGCCCTTATTCGGGCTACACCTTC	CASSLSGRPYSGYTF
.	TRBV7-3	TRBJ1-2	.	TGTGCCAGCAGCTTACTAAGGGGAGGGGTCGGTGGCTACACCTTC	CASSLLRGGVGGYTF
.	TRBV7-8	TRBJ2-7	.	TGTGCCAGCAGCTTACGTTTTCCGCCCCCCTACGAGCAGTACTTC	CASSLRFPPPYEQYF
.	TRBV6-5	TRBJ1-2	.	TGTGCCAGCAGCGGCCCAGGGGTCTATGGCTACACCTTC	CASSGPGVYGYTF
.	TRBV5-1	TRBJ1-4	.	TGCGCCAGCAGAGGACAGACTGCAACTAATGAAAAACTGTTTTTT	CASRGQTATNEKLFF
TRBD1	TRBV5-1	TRBJ1-1	.	TGCGCCAGCAGCGCCGGGACAGGGGAAGAAGCTTTCTTT	CASSAGTGEEAFF
TRBD2	TRBV2	TRBJ2-7	.	TGTGCCAGCAGGGGTGGACTAGCGGGAGTCTACGAGCAGTACTTC	CASRGGLAGVYEQYF
.	TRBV5-1	TRBJ1-2	few	TGCGCCAGCAGCTTGGACGGCAATAACTATGGCTACACCTTC	CASSLDGNNYGYTF
.	TRBV27	TRBJ1-5	.	TGTGCCAGCAGTTTATCATCTCAGGGAAGTCAGCCCCAGCATTTT	CASSLSSQGSQPQHF
.	TRBV14	TRBJ2-5	.	TGTGCCAGCAGCCAATCCTTCAGGGTGAGGGAGACCCAGTACTTC	CASSQSFRVRETQYF
.	TRBV7-9	TRBJ1-4	.	TGTGCCAGCAGCTTGGGGGGCGGCGTGGGTGAAAAACTGTTTTTT	CASSLGGGVGEKLFF
TRBD1	TRBV7-2	TRBJ1-1	.	TGTGCCAGCAGTCGGACAGGGGCGAACACTGAAGCTTTCTTT	CASSRTGANTEAFF
.	TRBV6-1	TRBJ1-2	.	TGTGCCAGCAGTGATAGACTGGGGGGCCGGTATGGCTACACCTTC	CASSDRLGGRYGYTF
.	TRBV6-5	TRBJ2-3	.	TGTGCCAGCAGGGACCCACATAGCACAGATACGCAGTATTTT	CASRDPHSTDTQYF
.	TRBV27	TRBJ1-1	.	TGTGCCAGCAGTTCCAGGGGAGGGGCTGAAGCTTTCTTT	CASSSRGGAEAFF
.	TRBV4-1	TRBJ2-1	.	TGCGCCAGCACCCAGAGTACCGGGACTCCCCCCGTCCATGAGCAGTTCTTC	CASTQSTGTPPVHEQFF
.	TRBV4-3	TRBJ2-5	.	TGCGCCAGCAGCCAAGATCGCGGGGGCCTGGAGACCCAGTACTTC	CASSQDRGGLETQYF
.	TRBV29-1	TRBJ1-5	few	TGCAGCGTTGGAGGGGATCAGCCCCAGCATTTT	CSVGGDQPQHF
.	TRBV9	TRBJ2-6	.	TGTGCCAGCAGCGCATGGAAAGGCAGCTCTGGGGCCAACGTCCTGACTTTC	CASSAWKGSSGANVLTF
.	TRBV5-1	TRBJ2-7	.	TGCGCCAGCAGCTTGGGCGGGACGGGAATGGAGCAGTACTTC	CASSLGGTGMEQYF
.	TRBV4-1	TRBJ1-5	medium-sized	TGCGCCAGCAGCTCCGGATTCAATCAGCCCCAGCATTTT	CASSSGFNQPQHF
.	TRBV2	TRBJ1-5	.	TGTGCCAGCAGTGAAGCGCCCAGTGCCGGGATTTCGGGAAATCAGCCCCAGCATTTT	CASSEAPSAGISGNQPQHF
TRBD1	TRBV2	TRBJ1-1	few	TGTGCCAGCAGTGCTACAGGGGGGAACACTGAAGCTTTCTTT	CASSATGGNTEAFF
TRBD1	TRBV5-6	TRBJ2-1	.	TGTGCCAGCAGCGCCCACAGGGGCCTTGAGCAGTTCTTC	CASSAHRGLEQFF